This TCR beta chain was retrieved from a study of identifying expanded T cells in peripheral blood. Broader study findings: Approximately 2-week clone count variance significantly increased as total template count grew.

During the collection period, no donor immune events like infections were recorded. For this clone: The antigen remains unidentified.

Profiled with immunoSEQ multiplex PCR; TCRdb holds only in-frame clones, not every one. In the table there are approximately 63,000 clones, approximately 87% of which are singletons. The TCR was taken from a person between 18 and 75 years old in good health. The sequencing sample was made of blood.

CDR3 sequence: CASSKAQGGICTDTQYF. CDR3 bases: TGTGCCAGCAGCAAAGCGCAAGGGGGAATTTGTACAGATACGCAGTATTTT. The chain uses TRBV21-1 and TRBJ2-3; TRBD1 is the table's D call and was not checked against the DNA. TRBV21-1 is annotated as a pseudogene. The CDR3 is 17 residues long.